This T cell receptor (beta chain) was sequenced during a study of beta chain features in type 1 diabetes. About the research overall: Analysis included over 100,000,000 sorted cells drawn from all samples.

Points on this clone: Its specificity is not known.

The germline V gene has CDR1 SGHNT and CDR2 YYREEE (reference sequence). Trimming cost V 1 base and J 0 bases; bases outside gene matches: 3. This CDR3 comprises 18 residues. The purity of all sorted populations exceeded 95%. The entirety of the isolated RNA underwent reverse transcription, so expressed TCRB transcripts were sequenced. Assay: immunoSEQ multiplex PCR; the TCRdb copy retains only in-frame clones and omits some. The repertoire has 300,000 to 400,000 clones, 13% of them found once; the top ten carry roughly 0.016%. Notes on the study in general: Moderately but significantly shorter TCRB CDR3s were found in Type 1 diabetes patients in all four CD4+ subsets. Compared to healthy donors, patients appeared to have naive, central memory and Treg TCRB repertoires that were more alike. HLA effects on TCRB rearrangement stayed unresolved here.

The chain carries TRBV5-4 and TRBJ2-4; 14 bases are shared with TRBD2. The sequence came from a woman younger than 30 with type 1 diabetes. Sequencing was done on a sample of naive CD4+ T cells from blood. The CDR3 coding sequence is TGTGCCAGCAGCTTGCCGGGACTAGCGGGAGTAGCCAAAAACATTCAGTACTTC. The encoded protein is CASSLPGLAGVAKNIQYF.